A selection of T cell receptor beta chains follows, all from one sample in a study of blood T cell repertoires in COVID-19. TCRdb's table, derived via immunoSEQ multiplex PCR, lists solely in-frame clones and lacks some. The sample holds roughly 99,000 clones, about 89% seen once. Input material: peripheral blood. The receptors originated from a woman in her 30s with acute or convalescent COVID-19. Each CDR3 is given with its conserved first and last residue. A D gene is named only where the DNA matches it firmly. For some rows the clone size is stated as once, few or many, or as a class when expanded; others skip it.

CDR3nt | CDR3aa | j_gene | d_gene | abundance | v_gene
TGTGCCAGCAGCTTAACCTTTCCGAGGGAGACCCAGTACTTC | CASSLTFPRETQYF | TRBJ2-5 | NA | NA | TRBV7-2
TGTGCCAGCAGCTTAGAAACACAGGGGGCTGAAGCTTTCTTT | CASSLETQGAEAFF | TRBJ1-1 | TRBD1 | NA | TRBV11-2
TGTGCCATCAGACCGTCCCAGGGGAACACCGGGGAGCTGTTTTTT | CAIRPSQGNTGELFF | TRBJ2-2 | NA | once | TRBV10-3
TGTGCCAGCAGCCCCCGACAGGGGGCCTGGGAGCTGTTTTTT | CASSPRQGAWELFF | TRBJ2-2 | TRBD1 | NA | TRBV7-9
TGCGCCAGCAGCCAAGATACATGGACAGATACGCAGTATTTT | CASSQDTWTDTQYF | TRBJ2-3 | NA | NA | TRBV4-1
TGTGCCAGCAGCCAACGGACAGGGCGCTACGAGCAGTACTTC | CASSQRTGRYEQYF | TRBJ2-7 | TRBD1 | once | TRBV7-2
TGCGCCAGCAGCCAAGTGGCAGGGGGTTTTGAAAAACTGTTTTTT | CASSQVAGGFEKLFF | TRBJ1-4 | TRBD1 | NA | TRBV4-1
TGTGCCAGTAGTCCCTCCCAGGGGGCGCTTCGGGAGACCCAGTACTTC | CASSPSQGALRETQYF | TRBJ2-5 | TRBD1 | NA | TRBV19
TGCGCCAGCAGCCAAGACGGCCGGGGAGGGTCAGGGAACACTGAAGCTTTCTTT | CASSQDGRGGSGNTEAFF | TRBJ1-1 | NA | NA | TRBV4-1
TGTGCCAGCAGCTTAGGGGCCTTAACGACAGATACGCAGTATTTT | CASSLGALTTDTQYF | TRBJ2-3 | NA | NA | TRBV7-9
TGTGCCACCAGTGATGGCCCAGGGATAGCGGGAGGGCCCGGGAAGCAGTTCTTC | CATSDGPGIAGGPGKQFF | TRBJ2-1 | TRBD2 | NA | TRBV24-1
TGCGCCAGCAGCCAGCGCAACCGACAGGGGAACTATGGCTACACCTTC | CASSQRNRQGNYGYTF | TRBJ1-2 | TRBD1 | NA | TRBV4-1
TGCAGCGTTCTCACCGGACAGGGTGTCTATGGCTACACCTTC | CSVLTGQGVYGYTF | TRBJ1-2 | TRBD1 | NA | TRBV29-1
TGTGCCAGCAGACGAACAGGGTTGAGCGGTCAGCCCCAGCATTTT | CASRRTGLSGQPQHF | TRBJ1-5 | NA | few | TRBV28
TGCGCCAGCAGCCAAGTTTCAGGGGCGCACACTGAAGCTTTCTTT | CASSQVSGAHTEAFF | TRBJ1-1 | NA | NA | TRBV4-1
TGTGCCACCCGTTCTATGACTGAAGCTTTCTTT | CATRSMTEAFF | TRBJ1-1 | NA | NA | TRBV24-1
TGTGCCTGGAGTGACCTAAAGAACACTGAAGCTTTCTTT | CAWSDLKNTEAFF | TRBJ1-1 | NA | NA | TRBV30
TGTGCCAGCAGCTTAGCTCGGGCTAGCGGGAATGAGCAGTTCTTC | CASSLARASGNEQFF | TRBJ2-1 | TRBD2 | NA | TRBV7-3
TGTGCCAGCAGTTTATCAGCTGCCTTTAGCAATCAGCCCCAGCATTTT | CASSLSAAFSNQPQHF | TRBJ1-5 | NA | NA | TRBV27
TGTGCCAGCAGTGACGGCAGGCCATCTGGAAACACCATATATTTT | CASSDGRPSGNTIYF | TRBJ1-3 | NA | NA | TRBV6-4
TGCGCCAGCAGCCAAGATGACCTCGACACAGAGCAGTTCTTC | CASSQDDLDTEQFF | TRBJ2-1 | NA | NA | TRBV4-3
TGTGCCAGCAGCCGAGGGACAGACTATGGCTACACCTTC | CASSRGTDYGYTF | TRBJ1-2 | TRBD1 | NA | TRBV5-5
TGTGCCAGCAGCGCACGGACAGGGGACGCGACCCAGTACTTC | CASSARTGDATQYF | TRBJ2-5 | TRBD1 | NA | TRBV9
TGTGCCAGCAGCCAAGACAGATACTACGAGCAGTACTTC | CASSQDRYYEQYF | TRBJ2-7 | NA | few | TRBV7-9
TGTGCCAGTAGTAGCCGGGCGGGGTACTACGAGCAGTACTTC | CASSSRAGYYEQYF | TRBJ2-7 | NA | NA | TRBV19
TGTGCCAGTAGTTTGTCAGGGGGCATCGGGAACACTGAAGCTTTCTTT | CASSLSGGIGNTEAFF | TRBJ1-1 | TRBD1 | NA | TRBV19
TGTGCCAGCAGGCGGGGGGGCTCAGATACGCAGTATTTT | CASRRGGSDTQYF | TRBJ2-3 | TRBD2 | NA | TRBV5-5
TGCGCCAGCAGCCAAGATCCCCTAGTGGCCACAGATACGCAGTATTTT | CASSQDPLVATDTQYF | TRBJ2-3 | NA | NA | TRBV4-3
TGTGCCAGCAGCCAACTCCCCGGGACAGGGGGCGCAGAAGAGACCCAGTACTTC | CASSQLPGTGGAEETQYF | TRBJ2-5 | TRBD1 | NA | TRBV5-4
TGTGCCAGCAGCGTCACAGGGGAGAATTCACCCCTCCACTTT | CASSVTGENSPLHF | TRBJ1-6 | TRBD1 | NA | TRBV7-3
TGTGCCAGCGGCATTCAGGGGGTGGGAACAGATACGCAGTATTTT | CASGIQGVGTDTQYF | TRBJ2-3 | TRBD1 | once | TRBV27
TGTGCCAGCAGTGCTTCGGACAGGGTGGGCAATGAGCAGTTCTTC | CASSASDRVGNEQFF | TRBJ2-1 | TRBD1 | NA | TRBV6-4
TGTGCCAGCAGTTTCAGTCTGAACACTGAAGCTTTCTTT | CASSFSLNTEAFF | TRBJ1-1 | NA | NA | TRBV27
TGTGCCAGCCGAACAGGGGGAAGTTCACCCCTCCACTTT | CASRTGGSSPLHF | TRBJ1-6 | TRBD1 | NA | TRBV19
TGTGCCAGCAGTTCACAGGACAGGGGGTGGGAGAGGCCCCAGCATTTT | CASSSQDRGWERPQHF | TRBJ1-5 | TRBD1 | NA | TRBV28
TGTGCCAGCAGTTTATCAGATCCTCGCAATCAGCCCCAGCATTTT | CASSLSDPRNQPQHF | TRBJ1-5 | NA | NA | TRBV28
TGCGCCAGCAGCTTGCGGGACAGCAGTAACAGACCTGGAAACACCATATATTTT | CASSLRDSSNRPGNTIYF | TRBJ1-3 | TRBD1 | NA | TRBV5-1
TGTGCCTGGAGTGTCTTTGGGGGCCTCAATCAGCCCCAGCATTTT | CAWSVFGGLNQPQHF | TRBJ1-5 | NA | NA | TRBV30
TGTGCCAGCAGTTTGCCCACAGGGAATCAGCCCCAGCATTTT | CASSLPTGNQPQHF | TRBJ1-5 | NA | NA | TRBV28
TGTGCCAGCAGCCAAGACCTACAGGGTATTAGCTATGGCTACACCTTC | CASSQDLQGISYGYTF | TRBJ1-2 | NA | NA | TRBV3-1/TRBV3-2
TGCGCCAGCAGTGAGTCGATGTACGGGGTAAAGACTGAAGCTTTCTTT | CASSESMYGVKTEAFF | TRBJ1-1 | NA | NA | TRBV10-1
TGTGCCACCAGCGAATGGGGGACTAGCGGGAGGACAGATACGCAGTATTTT | CATSEWGTSGRTDTQYF | TRBJ2-3 | TRBD2 | once | TRBV15
TGTGCCAGCAGCTTATTTCCCGGCACAGATACGCAGTATTTT | CASSLFPGTDTQYF | TRBJ2-3 | NA | NA | TRBV7-6
TGTGCCAGCAGTGCCCAGGGACAGGGAGTTCAGCAGCCCCAGCATTTT | CASSAQGQGVQQPQHF | TRBJ1-5 | TRBD1 | NA | TRBV28
TGTGCCAGCAGCCACCCAGGGGGCTTCTTAGGCTACACCTTC | CASSHPGGFLGYTF | TRBJ1-2 | TRBD1 | NA | TRBV27
TGTGCCAGCAGTTTATCAATTCGGACAGGGGTGGTCGGTACTGAAGCTTTCTTT | CASSLSIRTGVVGTEAFF | TRBJ1-1 | TRBD1 | few | TRBV28
TGTGCCAGCAGTCGGCAGGGGAGATCCTACGAGCAGTACTTC | CASSRQGRSYEQYF | TRBJ2-7 | NA | NA | TRBV27
TGCGCCAGCAGCCAAGTGTCAGGAAACACAGATACGCAGTATTTT | CASSQVSGNTDTQYF | TRBJ2-3 | NA | NA | TRBV4-3
TGCGCCAGCAGCCAAGCACATTTACAGGACCAAGGGACTGAAGCTTTCTTT | CASSQAHLQDQGTEAFF | TRBJ1-1 | NA | NA | TRBV4-1
TGCGCCAGCAGTGGGGCAGGCGAGCAGTACTTC | CASSGAGEQYF | TRBJ2-7 | NA | NA | TRBV10-1
TGTGCCAGCAGCCAAGGAGGGACAGGGCGCGAGCAGTACTTC | CASSQGGTGREQYF | TRBJ2-7 | TRBD1 | once | TRBV4-2
TGTGCCAGCCCTAGGCCAGGGGGCGGCACTGAAGCTTTCTTT | CASPRPGGGTEAFF | TRBJ1-1 | TRBD1 | NA | TRBV2
TGTGCCAGCAGTTTAACGTCCGGACTAGTGAACAATGAGCAGTTCTTC | CASSLTSGLVNNEQFF | TRBJ2-1 | TRBD2 | NA | TRBV27